The present T cell receptor (beta chain) was sequenced within a study of regulatory T cells in long-lasting Graves disease. Through Arm-PCR of CDR3 regions and iRepertoire HTBI primers, TCR beta libraries were built. TCRdb reprocessed the multiplex PCR reads with MiXCR, giving one entry per CDR3 protein. The table includes about 210,000 distinct CDR3 sequences, roughly 20% detected once. In its sample, this clonotype was seen many times. Germline V lookup: CDR1 SGHTA, CDR2 FQGNSA. The CDR3 spans 12 residues. Trimming pared 3 bases from V and 9 bases from J, leaving 9 bases between. Time point: newly diagnosed GD, antithyroid drugs for less than 3 months. RNA extracted from PBMCs served as the sequencing template. The same data also contributed to another study, on T cells in Graves' hyperthyroidism and ophthalmopathy. That source reports: Stable hyperthyroidism: no ophthalmopathy progression over 18 months of follow-up. The HTBI primer set served for first-round RT-PCR of the TCR CDR3.

The source was peripheral blood mononuclear cells (PBMCs), collected at new diagnosis, from a patient treated with antithyroid drugs. This receptor was obtained from a woman aged 25 to 39 with Graves disease. V is TRBV7-2 and J is TRBJ2-1; no firm D call. The CDR3 here is CASSFWEGEQFF. The CDR3 region has the DNA TGTGCCAGCAGCTTTTGGGAAGGTGAGCAGTTCTTC.